This TCR beta chain comes out of a study of blood T cell repertoires in COVID-19. The method was immunoSEQ multiplex PCR; TCRdb's version includes in-frame clones alone and lacks a portion of them. The table has tens of thousands of clones, 79% seen once. This CDR3 contains 13 residues. Germline values: CDR1 SGHDN, CDR2 FVKESK. Trimming took off 5 bases at V and 1 base at J, with 6 bases between the two ends. The sample comprised peripheral blood. The clonotype originates from a man aged 55 to 70 with active or convalescent COVID-19. This chain joins TRBV14 and TRBJ2-1, with no clear D. CDR3 in amino acids: CASSSQSYNEQFF. In DNA form, the CDR3 reads TGTGCCAGCAGCTCACAGTCCTACAATGAGCAGTTCTTC.